These 29 T cell receptor beta chains were sequenced from one sample in a study of shared clonotypes between healthy human individuals. Assay used: immunoSEQ multiplex PCR; TCRdb lists only in-frame clones, some missing. The sample yields some 470,000 clones, around 80% seen once. The source material was PBMCs. These receptors originate from a middle-aged woman in good health. Some clones in this sample may be carry-over from other donors' samples.

The chain employs TRBV7-6 and TRBJ2-1, with 16 bases fitting TRBD2. The germline V gene encodes CDR1 SGHVS and CDR2 FNYEAQ. V dropped 4 bases and J dropped 9; count of bases not matched to a gene: 9. This CDR3 comprises 17 residues. The CDR3 protein is CASSSTGTSGRVGEQFF. The CDR3 region has the DNA TGTGCCAGCAGCTCTACCGGGACTAGCGGGAGGGTCGGTGAGCAGTTCTTC.

This chain uses TRBV7-9 with TRBJ2-1, with TRBD2 as a possible D gene (6 bases). The ends were cut back, 0 bases at V and 14 bases at J, with 14 bases in the middle. Per the germline V gene, CDR1 is SEHNR and CDR2 is FQNEAQ (reference sequence). The CDR3 is 13 amino acids. As DNA, the CDR3 is TGTGCCAGCAGCTTAGCCGAGACTAGTAAAGAGTTCTTC. Protein product: CASSLAETSKEFF.

The genes are TRBV28 and TRBJ2-7; D remains unclear. The length of the CDR3 is 15 residues. The V gene lost 6 bases and the J gene lost 0 bases, with 15 bases spanning the gap. Per the germline V gene, CDR1 is MDHEN and CDR2 is SYDVKM. The CDR3 is CASSREGRSSYEQYF. CDR3 sequence (DNA): TGTGCCAGCAGCCGAGAAGGCCGGAGCTCCTACGAGCAGTACTTC.

The chain links TRBV5-4 to TRBJ2-2, with D possibly being TRBD1 or TRBD2 (6 bases each). Trimming took off 0 bases at V and 7 bases at J, with 16 bases between the two ends. Per the germline V gene, CDR1 is SGHNT and CDR2 is YYREEE (reference sequence). The CDR3 loop spans 16 amino acids. CDR3 bases: TGTGCCAGCAGCTTGGTAGGGGGGTCAAGAGGCGGGGAGCTGTTTTTT. Translated: CASSLVGGSRGGELFF.

This clone was recorded many times. V usage is TRBV7-3 and J usage is TRBJ2-1; 12 nucleotides match TRBD1. Germline lookup yields CDR1 SGHTA and CDR2 FQGTGA. The CDR3 covers 16 residues. With 3 bases clipped from V and 6 bases from J, the junction kept 6 bases outside the gene matches. As DNA, the CDR3 is TGTGCCAGCAGCTTGGGACAGGGGGCCTTCAGCAATGAGCAGTTCTTC. It specifies CASSLGQGAFSNEQFF.

This rearrangement joins TRBV4-2 to TRBJ2-7, with D perhaps TRBD1 or TRBD2 (6 bases each). Between the trimmed V and J ends, which lost 0 bases and 0 bases, there was a span of 12 bases. Germline V gives CDR1 LGHNA, CDR2 YNFKEQ. The CDR3 runs to 16 residues. CDR3 nucleotides: TGTGCCAGCAGCCAAGATTGGGGGGCCCCCTCCTACGAGCAGTACTTC. This translates into CASSQDWGAPSYEQYF.

The rearrangement joins TRBV6-4 to TRBJ2-5, with TRBD2 matching over 11 bases. CDR3 size: 16 residues. Germline assignment: CDR1 MRHNA and CDR2 SNTAGT. After removal of 4 bases from V and 4 bases from J, the junction contained 8 bases not matched to a gene. The DNA for the CDR3 is TGTGCCAGCAGTGGGGTAGCGGGAGGGCCGCGAGAGACCCAGTACTTC. Its protein product is CASSGVAGGPRETQYF.

V gene TRBV28 combines with J gene TRBJ2-3; tentative D call: TRBD2 (5 bases). The CDR3 loop spans 15 amino acids. V lost 2 bases and J lost 5, with 14 bases in between. Germline CDR1 is MDHEN and CDR2 is SYDVKM. The CDR3 DNA is TGTGCCAGCAGTTTAAGGACCCGGGGAATAGATACGCAGTATTTT. Encoded protein: CASSLRTRGIDTQYF.

About this clone itself: At the DNA level, this CDR3 is encoded by other sequences in the same sample as well. V gene TRBV30 combines with J gene TRBJ1-5; no reliable D call. In germline, CDR1 is GTSNPN, CDR2 SVGIG (reference sequence). The ends were cut back, 0 bases at V and 2 bases at J, with 8 bases in the middle. The CDR3 spans 14 residues. DNA of the CDR3: TGTGCCTGGAGTGTAGGCGGGGGCAATCAGCCCCAGCATTTT. This sequence encodes CAWSVGGGNQPQHF.

The rearrangement joins TRBV10-1 to TRBJ2-7; 9 bases line up with TRBD2. The CDR3 is 15 amino acids. V lost 0 bases, J lost 3 bases, and 3 bases stayed unmatched. Germline-derived CDR1 and CDR2 are WNHNN and SYGVQD (reference sequence). The CDR3 sequence is CASSESAGGVYEQYF. The CDR3 DNA sequence: TGCGCCAGCAGTGAGTCGGCGGGAGGGGTCTACGAGCAGTACTTC.

V gene TRBV5-1 combines with J gene TRBJ1-2; TRBD1 might be the D (5 bases). The V gene's germline CDR1 is SGHRS and CDR2 YFSETQ. Trimming removed 5 bases at V and 8 bases at J, with 19 bases between. CDR3 length: 14 amino acids. The DNA for the CDR3 is TGCGCCAGCAGTCCTGGGACGCAGGACTCCGGCTACACCTTC. Translated: CASSPGTQDSGYTF.

Comment on this clone: Different DNA sequences within this sample yield the same CDR3. This chain links TRBV4-3 with TRBJ2-5, with D unresolved. V lost 3 bases and J 0 bases, leaving 11 bases between the germline ends. The CDR3 extends over 15 amino acids. Per germline, CDR1 LGHNA and CDR2 YSLEER. The CDR3 sequence is CASSQSLGYQETQYF. Here the CDR3 DNA reads TGCGCCAGCAGCCAGAGTCTAGGGTACCAAGAGACCCAGTACTTC.

V is TRBV6-1 and J is TRBJ2-7; D gene uncertain. Trimming stripped 7 bases from V and 3 bases from J, with 10 bases between. The length of the CDR3 is 12 residues. Germline CDR1 and CDR2: MNHNS and SASEGT. CDR3 coding DNA: TGTGCCAGCACCGACCTTCTCTACGAGCAGTACTTC. Translating gives CASTDLLYEQYF.

The CDR3 loop is CASSRGDRADGYTF. The CDR3 DNA reads TGTGCCAGCAGCAGGGGGGACAGGGCGGATGGCTACACCTTC. The chain couples TRBV7-2 to TRBJ1-2; TRBD1 agrees at 9 bases. V dropped 5 bases and J dropped 6; count of bases not matched to a gene: 7. CDR3 length equals 14 residues. Looked up from germline, CDR1 is SGHTA and CDR2 is FQGNSA.

The chain recombines TRBV6-4 with TRBJ2-3; 7 bases agree with TRBD2. Germline lookup yields CDR1 MRHNA and CDR2 SNTAGT. V gave up 0 bases and J gave up 8 bases; unmatched junction bases: 8. The CDR3 is 15 amino acids. CDR3 in amino acids: CASSDSVGGAATQYF. CDR3 DNA sequence: TGTGCCAGCAGTGACTCGGTGGGAGGGGCCGCTACGCAGTATTTT.

V usage is TRBV7-9 and J usage is TRBJ1-4, with D maybe TRBD1 (6 bases). The ends were cut back, 1 base at V and 7 bases at J, with 13 bases in the middle. Per the germline V gene, CDR1 is SEHNR and CDR2 is FQNEAQ (reference sequence). The CDR3 length is 15 residues. CDR3 coding DNA: TGTGCCAGCAGCTTAGAAGCAGGGGAATTTGAAAAACTGTTTTTT. It is translated as CASSLEAGEFEKLFF.

For this clone: A junction end diverges from the germline sequence, so it may reflect a read error. This chain links TRBV7-7 with TRBJ2-2; 7 positions match TRBD1. The CDR3 consists of 16 residues. The germline V gene encodes CDR1 SSHAT and CDR2 FNYEAQ (reference sequence). DNA for the CDR3: TGTGCTAGCAGCAAGAGTACGACAGGGTCCACCGGGGAGCTGTTTTTT. Translated, it gives CASSKSTTGSTGELFF. The full variable domain, with the rest looked up from reference TRBV7-7 and TRBJ2-2, is GAGVSQSPRYKVTKRGQDVTLRCDPISSHATLYWYQQALGQGPEFLTYFNYEAQPDKSGLPSDRFSAERPEGSISTLTIQRTEQRDSAMYRCASSKSTTGSTGELFFGEGSRLTVL.

CDR3 in amino acids: CASISGGPSTDTQYF. The CDR3 DNA is TGTGCCAGCATAAGCGGGGGGCCGAGCACAGATACGCAGTATTTT. J is TRBJ2-3 and V is TRBV2; TRBD2 aligns across 9 bases. The CDR3 is made up of 15 amino acids. With 7 bases clipped from V and 0 bases from J, the junction kept 5 bases outside the gene matches. The V gene's germline CDR1 is SNHLY and CDR2 FYNNEI.

The rearrangement links TRBV7-2 to TRBJ2-3; the match to TRBD1 covers 7 bases. Trimming took 4 bases from V and 5 from J; bases not matched to a gene: 3. Germline loops: CDR1 SGHTA, CDR2 FQGNSA. This CDR3 comprises 13 residues. The CDR3 region is CASSSNRGDTQYF. For the CDR3, the DNA is TGTGCCAGCAGCTCCAACAGGGGAGATACGCAGTATTTT.

The chain has TRBV5-1 and TRBJ2-2; 9 bases line up with TRBD1. The CDR3 is 15 amino acids. In germline, CDR1 is SGHRS, CDR2 YFSETQ. After removal of 4 bases from V and 4 bases from J, the junction contained 5 bases not matched to a gene. CDR3 nucleotide sequence: TGCGCCAGCAGCCCCACGACAGGGGGCACCGGGGAGCTGTTTTTT. Translating gives CASSPTTGGTGELFF. Full variable domain (rest looked up from reference TRBV5-1 and TRBJ2-2): KAGVTQTPRYLIKTRGQQVTLSCSPISGHRSVSWYQQTPGQGLQFLFEYFSETQRNKGNFPGRFSGRQFSNSRSEMNVSTLELGDSALYLCASSPTTGGTGELFFGEGSRLTVL.

Concerning this clone: Other DNA sequences in this specimen translate into the identical CDR3. The rearrangement uses TRBV9 and TRBJ1-1; TRBD1 is a possible D gene (5 bases). The CDR3 extends over 15 amino acids. CDR1 and CDR2 (germline): SGDLS, YYNGEE. Between the trimmed V and J ends, which lost 4 bases and 3 bases, there was a span of 16 bases. The CDR3 reads CASSPGGPWDTEAFF. The CDR3 DNA reads TGTGCCAGCAGCCCGGGGGGTCCTTGGGACACTGAAGCTTTCTTT.

V and J are TRBV7-2 and TRBJ1-1; D is uncertain. The V and J ends lost 1 base and 1 base respectively, with 7 bases between them. Germline CDR1 and CDR2: SGHTA and FQGNSA. This CDR3 has 14 residues. CDR3 amino acids: CASSLGGSNTEAFF. CDR3 DNA: TGTGCCAGCAGCTTAGGAGGGTCGAACACTGAAGCTTTCTTT.

To note about this clone: This likely stems from a read error, as it lies one base from a far larger clone. Other DNA sequences from this sample encode an identical CDR3 as well. The chain joins TRBV29-1 to TRBJ1-1, with D possibly TRBD1 on 6 matching bases. CDR1 and CDR2 (germline): SQVTM, ANQGSEA. This CDR3 contains 13 residues. With 7 bases removed from V and 3 bases from J, the gap between germline ends came to 15 bases. The CDR3 region is CSGGQGRDTEAFF. In DNA, the CDR3 is TGCAGCGGGGGACAAGGGAGGGACACTGAAGCTTTCTTT.

The chain recombines TRBV28 with TRBJ1-2; 9 nucleotides align to TRBD1. The CDR3 is made up of 14 amino acids. Germline CDR1 reads MDHEN; CDR2 reads SYDVKM. Germline trimming cut 3 bases from V and 5 bases from J; bases unmatched to any gene: 4. The CDR3 DNA sequence: TGTGCCAGCAGTTTCATAGACAGGGGGTATGGCTACACCTTC. Protein: CASSFIDRGYGYTF.

Only one count was recorded for this clone. CDR3 DNA sequence: TGCGCCAGCAGCGTCGGGACTAGCGGGAGGGCCGAAGATACGCAGTATTTT. Translating it yields CASSVGTSGRAEDTQYF. The chain couples TRBV5-1 to TRBJ2-3; 16 bases line up with TRBD2. The CDR3 is made up of 17 amino acids. Germline-derived CDR1 and CDR2 are SGHRS and YFSETQ. V dropped 4 bases and J dropped 5; count of bases not matched to a gene: 7. Using reference TRBV5-1 and TRBJ2-3 for the parts outside the CDR3, the full variable domain is KAGVTQTPRYLIKTRGQQVTLSCSPISGHRSVSWYQQTPGQGLQFLFEYFSETQRNKGNFPGRFSGRQFSNSRSEMNVSTLELGDSALYLCASSVGTSGRAEDTQYFGPGTRLTVL.

V usage is TRBV15 and J usage is TRBJ2-4; D remains unclear. Germline-derived CDR1 and CDR2 are LNHNV and YYDKDF (reference sequence). The CDR3 has 12 residues. Trimming shortened V by 1 base and J by 8 bases, and 6 bases separated the two germline ends. The CDR3 protein is CATSRVGDIQYF. CDR3 in DNA: TGTGCCACCAGCAGAGTTGGGGACATTCAGTACTTC. The full variable domain, completed using reference TRBV15 and TRBJ2-4, is DAMVIQNPRYQVTQFGKPVTLSCSQTLNHNVMYWYQQKSSQAPKLLFHYYDKDFNNEADTPDNFQSRRPNTSFCFLDIRSPGLGDTAMYLCATSRVGDIQYFGAGTRLSVL.

The chain combines TRBV10-3 with TRBJ1-1; 9 nucleotides agree with TRBD1. The CDR3 runs 14 residues. Germline CDR1 and CDR2: ENHRY and SYGVKD. Trimming at V came to 7 bases and at J to 6 bases, leaving 9 bases not matched to a gene. The CDR3 sequence: CAITENRGQAEAFF. CDR3 DNA sequence: TGTGCCATCACCGAAAACAGGGGGCAAGCTGAAGCTTTCTTT.

The table lists this clone with a few counts. The chain combines TRBV5-5 with TRBJ1-2; D is uncertain. V dropped 4 bases and J dropped 3 bases, with 13 bases sitting between them. The germline V gene encodes CDR1 SGHKS and CDR2 YYEKEE (reference sequence). The CDR3 extends over 14 amino acids. The CDR3 DNA is TGTGCCAGCAGCCACCGACCCGCGGACTATGGCTACACCTTC. This encodes CASSHRPADYGYTF.

The rearrangement joins TRBV20-1 to TRBJ2-7, with 7 bases fitting TRBD1. Germline assignment: CDR1 DFQATT and CDR2 SNEGSKA (reference sequence). The trim removed 8 bases at V and 4 bases at J, leaving 2 bases unmatched. The CDR3 has 10 residues. CDR3 in DNA: TGCAGTCCCAGGGGGTACGAGCAGTACTTC. Translation: CSPRGYEQYF.